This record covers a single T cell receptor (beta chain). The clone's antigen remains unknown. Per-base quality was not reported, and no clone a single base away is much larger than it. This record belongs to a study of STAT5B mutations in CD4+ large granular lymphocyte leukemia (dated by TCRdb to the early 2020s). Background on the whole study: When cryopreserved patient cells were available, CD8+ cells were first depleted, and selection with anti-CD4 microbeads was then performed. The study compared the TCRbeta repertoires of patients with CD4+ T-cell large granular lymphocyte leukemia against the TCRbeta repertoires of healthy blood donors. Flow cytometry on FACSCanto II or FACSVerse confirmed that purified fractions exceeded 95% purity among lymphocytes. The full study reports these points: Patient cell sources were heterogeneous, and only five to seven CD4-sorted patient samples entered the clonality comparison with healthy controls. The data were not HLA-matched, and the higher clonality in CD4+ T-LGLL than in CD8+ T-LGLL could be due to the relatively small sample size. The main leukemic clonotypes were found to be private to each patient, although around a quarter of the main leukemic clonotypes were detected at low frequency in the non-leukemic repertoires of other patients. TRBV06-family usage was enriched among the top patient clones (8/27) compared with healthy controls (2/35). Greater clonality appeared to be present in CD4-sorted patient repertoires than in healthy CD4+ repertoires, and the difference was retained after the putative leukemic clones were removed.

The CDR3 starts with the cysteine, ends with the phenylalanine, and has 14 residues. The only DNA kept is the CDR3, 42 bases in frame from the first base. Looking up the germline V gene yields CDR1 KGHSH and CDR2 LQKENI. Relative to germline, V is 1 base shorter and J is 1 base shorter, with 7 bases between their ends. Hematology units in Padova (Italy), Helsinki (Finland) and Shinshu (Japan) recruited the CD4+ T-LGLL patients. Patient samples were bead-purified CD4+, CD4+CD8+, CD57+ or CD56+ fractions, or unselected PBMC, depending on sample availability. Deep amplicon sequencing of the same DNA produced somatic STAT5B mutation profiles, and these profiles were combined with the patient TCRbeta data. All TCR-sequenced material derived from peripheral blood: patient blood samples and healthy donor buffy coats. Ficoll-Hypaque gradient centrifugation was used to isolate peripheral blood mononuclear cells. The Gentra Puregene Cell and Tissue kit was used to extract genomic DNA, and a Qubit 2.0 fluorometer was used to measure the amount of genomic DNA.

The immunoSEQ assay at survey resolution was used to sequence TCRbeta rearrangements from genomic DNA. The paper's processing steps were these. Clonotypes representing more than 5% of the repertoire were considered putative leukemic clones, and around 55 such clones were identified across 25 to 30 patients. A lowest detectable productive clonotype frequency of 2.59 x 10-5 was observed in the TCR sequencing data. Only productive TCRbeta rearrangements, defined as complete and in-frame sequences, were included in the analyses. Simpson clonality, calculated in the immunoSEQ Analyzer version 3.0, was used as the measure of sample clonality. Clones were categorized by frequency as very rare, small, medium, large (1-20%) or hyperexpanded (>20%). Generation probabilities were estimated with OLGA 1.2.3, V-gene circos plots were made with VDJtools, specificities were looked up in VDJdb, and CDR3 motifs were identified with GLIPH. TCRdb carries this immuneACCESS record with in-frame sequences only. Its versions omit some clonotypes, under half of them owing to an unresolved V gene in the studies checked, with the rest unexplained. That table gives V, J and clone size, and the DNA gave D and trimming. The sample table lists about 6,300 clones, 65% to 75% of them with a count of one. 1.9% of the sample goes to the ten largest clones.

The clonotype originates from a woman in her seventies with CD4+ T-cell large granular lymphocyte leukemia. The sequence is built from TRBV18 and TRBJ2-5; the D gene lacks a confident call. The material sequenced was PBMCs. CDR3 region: CASSPRPAQETQYF. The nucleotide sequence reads TGTGCCAGCTCACCACGACCAGCCCAAGAGACCCAGTACTTC.